Here is one TCR beta chain with its context. Antigen: not known. The data were taken from a study of graft-versus-host responses after intestinal transplantation. Study at large: Multivisceral, liver-intestinal, or isolated intestinal grafts went to recipients. Anti-thymocyte globulin was used for induction in all recipients, who then took tacrolimus and steroids for 3 to 4 years. The study's findings and limits: Some patients had graft-donor T cell macrochimerism, and their allografts showed high graft-versus-host to host-versus-graft clonal ratios.

Germline CDR1 MGHDK, CDR2 SYGVNS. The V gene lost 3 bases and the J gene lost 7 bases, with 12 bases spanning the gap. The CDR3 spans 13 residues. The repertoire was sequenced with immunoSEQ multiplex PCR; TCRdb's copy has only in-frame clones and lacks some. The sample contains approximately 90,000 clones, about nine tenths of which appear only once. The genes are TRBV25-1 and TRBJ1-2, with D maybe TRBD1 (6 bases). The TCR originated in a human donor who was the organ donor for an intestinal transplant. The input for sequencing was unstimulated CD8+ T cells sorted from spleen or lymph node cells, taken before transplant. This CDR3 is CASSDWGRSGYTF. CDR3 coding DNA: TGTGCCAGCAGTGACTGGGGGCGAAGTGGCTACACCTTC.